The T cell receptor (beta chain) under discussion was sequenced for a study of blood T cell repertoires in COVID-19 (TCRdb year 2020). Regarding the complete study: Collaborator samples came from the United States, Italy and Spain and covered acute and convalescent phases of COVID-19. Deeply sampled blood TCRbeta repertoires from subjects exposed to, actively infected with, or recovered from COVID-19 were included in the dataset. The material from the prospective study consisted of cDNA or gDNA derived from T cells, B-cell-depleted T cells, or PBMCs. The repertoires were released in a freely available public database meant as a resource for research on the immune response to SARS-CoV-2. The sample metadata nearly always contained a de-identified subject ID, COVID-19 status, age in years and sex. Where available, HLA class I and class II types were taken from metadata supplied by the sample provider and were not determined by assay-based typing. The samples were drawn from the first 160 participants of the ongoing ImmuneRACE study and from some 1,300 subjects provided by 6 global collaborators. General findings and caveats noted by the study authors: The quantity of clinical and demographic metadata differed by source and by participant and was supplied without curation.

TCRbeta CDR3 regions were amplified from genomic DNA using the immunoSEQ Assay, a bias-controlled multiplex PCR. The authors processed their data as follows. Within the assay, amplification of reference gene primers was used to estimate how many nucleated cells each sample contained. To quantify the absolute abundance of each unique TCRbeta CDR3 rearrangement, sequence reads were collapsed and filtered. Productive Simpson clonality was computed per sample as the square root of Simpson's diversity index over productive rearrangements. Imported from immuneACCESS, the table was reduced by TCRdb to in-frame sequences with V and J called. These copies leave out some clones; in studies compared against another copy, an unresolved V gene accounts for under half, and the cause of the remainder is not known. V, J and clone size were drawn from that table, and D and trimming were deduced from the DNA. The sample contains 120,000 or so clones, around 83% of them found a single time. Approximately 6.3% of the sample rests with the top ten.

Whole blood was collected in K2EDTA tubes by collaborating institutions according to the institutions' own protocols. For TCRbeta analysis, collaborators shipped samples in one of three forms: frozen whole blood, isolated PBMCs, or DNA extracted from either of those sample types. Trimming takes 4 bases off V and 0 bases off J; junction bases not matched to a gene: 5. The CDR3 runs 15 amino acids, cysteine and phenylalanine included. CDR3 DNA only is kept here, 45 bases in frame from base 1. Sequences MNHEY (CDR1) and SVGAGI (CDR2) are obtained from the germline V gene. This clone has only one observation. Which antigen it targets is not known. No base quality information exists; no much larger clone differs at one position.

The sequence is built from TRBV6-5 and TRBJ2-7; 8 bases in between match TRBD1. The source is a man older than 75 with active or convalescent COVID-19. Specimen: peripheral blood. The CDR3 reads CASSSGGQASYEQYF. The nucleotide sequence reads TGTGCCAGCAGTTCCGGGGGACAGGCCTCCTACGAGCAGTACTTC.